Presented here are 4 T cell receptor beta chains from one specimen sequenced in a study of blood T cell repertoires in COVID-19. Repertoires were generated with immunoSEQ multiplex PCR, while TCRdb's copy carries only in-frame clones and drops some. The sample shows about 84,000 clones, 83% of them seen only once. Sequenced material: peripheral blood. Receptors originate from a woman aged 80 or over with acute or convalescent COVID-19.

V is TRBV18 and J is TRBJ2-1, with 7 bases lining up with TRBD1. Per germline, CDR1 KGHSH and CDR2 LQKENI. The V segment lost 8 bases and the J segment 4 bases; nucleotides outside the gene matches: 5. This CDR3 has 13 amino acids. The CDR3, as DNA: TGTGCCAGCCGAGGGACAGAGTACAATGAGCAGTTCTTC. It yields the protein CASRGTEYNEQFF.

The V gene is TRBV6-5, the J gene TRBJ2-7; D is unresolved. This CDR3 has 12 amino acids. Germline-derived CDR1 and CDR2 are MNHEY and SVGAGI. Trimming took 5 bases from V and 6 from J, leaving 11 bases between them. The CDR3 nucleotides read TGTGCCAGCAGTAAACGTGGGCGCGAGCAGTACTTC. It is translated as CASSKRGREQYF.

The chain has TRBV7-2 and TRBJ1-2; 7 bases are shared with TRBD1. Germline lookup yields CDR1 SGHTA and CDR2 FQGNSA. Germline trimming cut 5 bases from V and 8 bases from J; bases unmatched to any gene: 17. The CDR3 consists of 16 residues. For the CDR3, the DNA is TGTGCCAGCAGCCCCCAGGCGCCAGGGGGTTTCGGGGGCTACACCTTC. It is translated as CASSPQAPGGFGGYTF.

This clone was seen a few times. The rearrangement links TRBV6-4 to TRBJ1-2; 10 nucleotides match TRBD1. The CDR3 consists of 12 residues. J was trimmed by 4 bases and V by 8 bases; bases with no gene match: 1. Germline lookup yields CDR1 MRHNA and CDR2 SNTAGT. The CDR3 DNA follows: TGTGCCAGCTGGGACAGGGGCTATGGCTACACCTTC. Its protein is CASWDRGYGYTF.